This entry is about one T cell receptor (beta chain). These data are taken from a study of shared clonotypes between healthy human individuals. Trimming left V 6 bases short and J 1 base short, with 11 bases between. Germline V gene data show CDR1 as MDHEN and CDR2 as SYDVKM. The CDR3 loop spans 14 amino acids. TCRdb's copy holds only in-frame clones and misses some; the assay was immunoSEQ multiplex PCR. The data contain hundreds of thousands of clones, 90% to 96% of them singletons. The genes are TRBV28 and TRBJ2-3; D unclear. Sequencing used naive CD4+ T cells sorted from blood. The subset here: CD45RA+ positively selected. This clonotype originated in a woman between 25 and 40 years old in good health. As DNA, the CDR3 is TGTGCCAGCAGCATGGGCGGCCGCACAGATACGCAGTATTTT. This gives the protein CASSMGGRTDTQYF.